Presented here are 9 T cell receptor beta chains from one specimen sequenced in a study of CD8 T cells in Susac syndrome. RNA amounts of about 0.5 to 1 ug underwent reverse transcription with random hexamers. TCRdb called the immunoSEQ multiplex PCR reads again in MiXCR, with one record for every CDR3 protein. This sample has 100,000 to 150,000 distinct CDR3 sequences, with around 95% found just once. Material for sequencing was CD8+ T cells from PBMCs. These receptors all stem from a human donor with Susac syndrome.

The chain carries TRBV19 and TRBJ1-4; 8 bases fit TRBD1. CDR1 is LNHDA and CDR2 is SQIVND in the germline V gene (reference sequence). The junction had 7 bases not matched to a gene; V was cut back by 6 bases and J by 4 bases. This CDR3 is 15 amino acids long. This chain's CDR3 is CASSRRDRLNEKLFF. In DNA, the CDR3 is TGTGCCAGTAGCCGGCGGGACAGGCTTAATGAAAAACTGTTTTTT.

V and J are TRBV29-1 and TRBJ2-1; D is perhaps TRBD1 or TRBD2 (6 bases each). Trimming removed 3 bases from V and 1 base from J, with 16 bases in between. Germline CDR1 SQVTM, CDR2 ANQGSEA. The CDR3 is 16 amino acids. CDR3 loop: CSVEESRGRSYNEQFF. CDR3 sequence (DNA): TGCAGCGTTGAGGAATCTCGGGGGCGATCCTACAATGAGCAGTTCTTC.

This clonotype was observed a single time. The chain uses TRBV9 and TRBJ2-7, with no clear D. This CDR3 has 14 residues. CDR1 is SGDLS, CDR2 YYNGEE, per germline. The V gene lost 3 bases and the J gene lost 2 bases, with 12 bases spanning the gap. CDR3 sequence reads: CASSAGRNTYEQYF. The CDR3 DNA sequence: TGTGCCAGCAGCGCTGGCCGCAATACCTACGAGCAGTACTTC. Using reference TRBV9 and TRBJ2-7 for the parts outside the CDR3, the full variable domain is DSGVTQTPKHLITATGQRVTLRCSPRSGDLSVYWYQQSLDQGLQFLIQYYNGEERAKGNILERFSAQQFPDLHSELNLSSLELGDSALYFCASSAGRNTYEQYFGPGTRLTVT.

The rearrangement links TRBV9 to TRBJ1-1, with TRBD1 as a possible D gene (5 bases). Germline V gene data show CDR1 as SGDLS and CDR2 as YYNGEE. The V and J ends lost 0 bases and 4 bases respectively, with 10 bases between them. This CDR3 spans 14 amino acids. DNA of the CDR3: TGTGCCAGCAGCGTAGGTGGGGGGACCACTGAAGCTTTCTTT. Encoded protein: CASSVGGGTTEAFF.

The rearrangement joins TRBV19 to TRBJ2-1, with D perhaps assigned TRBD1 or TRBD2 (5 bases each). V was trimmed by 5 bases and J by 6 bases, leaving 11 bases between them. The CDR3 sequence is 13 residues long. Germline V gives CDR1 LNHDA, CDR2 SQIVND (reference sequence). The CDR3 loop reads CASSGDLVNEQFF. In DNA, the CDR3 is TGTGCCAGTAGTGGGGACCTCGTCAATGAGCAGTTCTTC.

The V gene is TRBV7-9, the J gene TRBJ1-1; D call uncertain. V dropped 5 bases and J dropped 7 bases, with 14 bases sitting between them. Germline CDR1 is SEHNR and CDR2 is FQNEAQ (reference sequence). The CDR3 consists of 13 residues. The CDR3 loop reads CASSQRLVGEAFF. The CDR3 DNA sequence: TGTGCCAGCAGCCAGCGCCTAGTGGGTGAAGCTTTCTTT.

This chain links TRBV12-3 or TRBV12-4 with TRBJ1-2, with unresolved D. This CDR3 is built from 13 residues. With 2 bases removed from V and 6 bases from J, the gap between germline ends came to 10 bases. The chain's CDR3 is CASSLPAQDGYTF. The DNA of the CDR3 is TGTGCCAGCAGTTTACCAGCCCAGGATGGCTACACCTTC.

The genes are TRBV4-1 and TRBJ2-7; 7 positions match TRBD1. Germline V gene lookup returns CDR1 MGHRA and CDR2 YSYEKL. The J segment lost 6 bases and the V segment lost 4 bases, leaving 6 bases of the junction unmatched. The CDR3 length is 13 residues. The CDR3 spells CASSPQGRPEQYF. CDR3 sequence (DNA): TGCGCCAGCAGCCCACAGGGGAGACCCGAGCAGTACTTC.

The chain links TRBV7-9 to TRBJ1-5; a weak D match, TRBD1 (5 bases). CDR1 is SEHNR and CDR2 is FQNEAQ in the germline V gene (reference sequence). The V gene lost 5 bases and the J gene lost 2 bases, with 13 bases spanning the gap. This CDR3 comprises 15 residues. The CDR3 nucleotides read TGTGCCAGCAGCCCCCGGGGGGGTGGCAATCAGCCCCAGCATTTT. This sequence encodes CASSPRGGGNQPQHF.